Shown below are 22 T cell receptor beta chains from a single sample sequenced in a study of early T cells in non-severe SARS-CoV-2 infection (dated by TCRdb to 2020 to 2022). The library was produced with 5' RACE. The instrument given in TCRdb is NextSeq 500. The public reads were reanalyzed by TCRdb: fastp trimming at Q25, MiXCR alignment, in-frame beta chains only. Each entry merges the rows of one CDR3 protein and shows their most common DNA and genes. For this sample the table gives 35,000 to 50,000 distinct CDR3 sequences, of which approximately 22% were detected only once. The ten largest clones add up to about 4.6% of the sample. Sequencing was performed on whole blood, taken at baseline. The source is an adult who was a healthcare worker with PCR-confirmed SARS-CoV-2 infection or an uninfected control (not recorded which).

The chain employs TRBV13 and TRBJ2-7; D possibly corresponds to TRBD2 (6 bases). Germline V gives CDR1 PRHDT, CDR2 FYEKMQ (reference sequence). The CDR3 is 15 amino acids. V was trimmed by 2 bases and J by 3 bases, leaving 14 bases between them. The CDR3 spells CASSLRGLGDYEQYF. Here the CDR3 DNA reads TGTGCCAGCAGCTTACGGGGGTTAGGGGACTACGAGCAGTACTTC.

This chain connects TRBV7-2 to TRBJ2-2; D gene ambiguous. The V gene's germline CDR1 is SGHTA and CDR2 FQGNSA. With 1 base removed from V and 5 bases from J, the gap between germline ends came to 11 bases. This CDR3 is built from 15 residues. CDR3 residues: CASSLGIGWTGELFF. CDR3 nucleotide sequence: TGTGCCAGCAGCTTAGGAATAGGGTGGACCGGGGAGCTGTTTTTT.

The chain is built from TRBV14 and TRBJ1-4, with 9 bases that match TRBD1. Losses at the gene ends were 5 bases for V and 8 bases for J; bases not matched to a gene: 3. The CDR3 spans 13 residues. Germline V gives CDR1 SGHDN, CDR2 FVKESK. The CDR3 loop is CASSLTGGEKLFF. The CDR3 DNA follows: TGTGCCAGCAGCTTAACAGGGGGCGAAAAACTGTTTTTT. Looking up the rest from reference TRBV14 and TRBJ1-4 gives the full variable domain: EAGVTQFPSHSVIEKGQTVTLRCDPISGHDNLYWYRRVMGKEIKFLLHFVKESKQDESGMPNNRFLAERTGGTYSTLKVQPAELEDSGVYFCASSLTGGEKLFFGSGTQLSVL.

V and J are TRBV6-2 or TRBV6-3 and TRBJ2-3; tentative D call: TRBD2 (5 bases). The CDR3 is 15 residues long. Germline CDR1 and CDR2: MNHEY and SVGEGT. The V gene lost 7 bases and the J gene lost 4 bases, with 18 bases spanning the gap. The CDR3 loop is CASTPAGRASDTQYF. The CDR3 coding sequence is TGTGCCAGCACCCCGGCGGGCCGCGCATCAGATACGCAGTATTTT.

There are many counts of this clonotype. V gene TRBV2 combines with J gene TRBJ2-2; 8 nucleotides align to TRBD2. The CDR3 runs 18 residues. The J segment lost 1 base and the V segment lost 4 bases, leaving 11 bases of the junction unmatched. Germline lookup yields CDR1 SNHLY and CDR2 FYNNEI. The CDR3 sequence is CASSGQAGAILNTGELFF. The CDR3 bases are TGTGCCAGCAGTGGACAAGCGGGGGCCATTCTGAACACCGGGGAGCTGTTTTTT.

This chain links TRBV6-5 with TRBJ2-7, with TRBD2 identical over 12 bases. The trim removed 4 bases at V and 2 bases at J, leaving 3 bases unmatched. The CDR3 runs to 15 residues. Germline V gives CDR1 MNHEY, CDR2 SVGAGI. This CDR3 is CASSSPSGGAYEQYF. In DNA form, the CDR3 reads TGTGCCAGCAGTTCCCCTAGCGGGGGGGCCTACGAGCAGTACTTC.

This sequence joins TRBV6-2 or TRBV6-3 and TRBJ2-2; TRBD1 aligns across 7 bases. The CDR3 totals 14 residues. V lost 6 bases, J lost 3 bases, and 4 bases stayed unmatched. Germline CDR1 reads MNHEY; CDR2 reads SVGEGT. In nucleotides, the CDR3 is TGTGCCAGCAGCAGGACAGGCTACACCGGGGAGCTGTTTTTT. Its protein is CASSRTGYTGELFF.

The rearrangement joins TRBV12-5 to TRBJ2-5; D perhaps matches TRBD2 (6 bases). The CDR3 consists of 15 residues. The V and J ends lost 5 bases and 3 bases respectively, with 16 bases between them. CDR1 is LGHNT and CDR2 is FRNRAP in the germline V gene. The CDR3 nucleotides read TGTGCTAGTGGTCTCCCAGTGTCGGGAGAAGAGACCCAGTACTTC. Translated: CASGLPVSGEETQYF.

This clonotype appeared a few times. The chain employs TRBV7-8 and TRBJ2-3; 11 nucleotides align to TRBD1. Unmatched junction bases numbered 1, after V lost 7 bases and J lost 4 bases. CDR1 SGHVS and CDR2 FQNEAQ come from the germline V gene. This CDR3 spans 13 amino acids. CDR3 DNA: TGTGCCAGCACGGGACAGGGGGCAGATACGCAGTATTTT. Amino acid sequence: CASTGQGADTQYF.

This clonotype was observed a few times. The chain couples TRBV4-1 to TRBJ1-4; 7 nucleotides agree with TRBD1. Germline CDR1 is MGHRA and CDR2 is YSYEKL. Trimming took 3 bases from V and 6 from J; bases not matched to a gene: 7. This CDR3 comprises 15 residues. The CDR3 region has the DNA TGCGCCAGCAGCCACCCGACAGGGAAGGATGAAAAACTGTTTTTT. Protein product: CASSHPTGKDEKLFF.

This clonotype was seen more than once but under ten times. This chain uses TRBV12-3 or TRBV12-4 with TRBJ1-5; D unresolved. The ends were cut back, 5 bases at V and 1 base at J, with 15 bases in the middle. CDR3 length: 16 residues. The chain's CDR3 is CASSPVRGGSNQPQHF. CDR3 nucleotides: TGTGCCAGCAGTCCGGTCCGGGGTGGAAGCAATCAGCCCCAGCATTTT.

This chain links TRBV18 with TRBJ1-6; 7 positions match TRBD1. The germline V gene has CDR1 KGHSH and CDR2 LQKENI. The V gene end was trimmed by 6 bases and the J gene end by 7 bases; junction bases not matched to a gene: 6. This CDR3 is built from 14 residues. The CDR3 DNA is TGTGCCAGCTCCCCCGGGACAGCAAATTCACCCCTCCACTTT. The encoded protein is CASSPGTANSPLHF.

This clonotype was seen repeatedly, ten times or more. The rearrangement joins TRBV7-2 to TRBJ2-5, with D unclear. V was pared by 5 bases and J by 6 bases, with 16 bases between. This CDR3 is 14 amino acids long. Germline CDR1 SGHTA, CDR2 FQGNSA. The CDR3 sequence: CASSIGPSAKTQYF. Written as DNA, the CDR3 is TGTGCCAGCAGCATCGGACCCTCGGCTAAGACCCAGTACTTC.

V usage is TRBV18 and J usage is TRBJ2-6; weak D call: TRBD1 (5 bases). This CDR3 contains 14 residues. The germline CDR1 and CDR2 sequences are KGHSH and LQKENI. V dropped 5 bases and J dropped 4 bases, with 9 bases sitting between them. The CDR3 here is CASSAGPGANVLTF. CDR3 coding DNA: TGTGCCAGCTCAGCAGGGCCAGGGGCCAACGTCCTGACTTTC.

This clonotype has only a few counts. V and J are TRBV7-3 and TRBJ1-1; D might be TRBD1 (6 bases). This CDR3 comprises 12 residues. The V gene lost 5 bases and the J gene lost 8 bases, with 12 bases spanning the gap. Germline-derived CDR1 and CDR2 are SGHTA and FQGTGA. CDR3 sequence reads: CASSQGQGEAFF. The CDR3 DNA reads as TGTGCCAGCAGCCAGGGGCAGGGCGAAGCTTTCTTT.

This clonotype came up a few times. CDR3 sequence reads: CASSLGNSVYNEQFF. The DNA of the CDR3 is TGTGCCAGCAGTTTAGGGAACAGCGTCTACAATGAGCAGTTCTTC. V usage is TRBV27 and J usage is TRBJ2-1; D gene ambiguous. V was trimmed by 2 bases and J by 3 bases, leaving 11 bases between them. Germline CDR1 reads MNHEY; CDR2 reads SMNVEV (reference sequence). The CDR3 extends over 15 amino acids.

Only a few counts were recorded for this clonotype. The chain employs TRBV12-3 or TRBV12-4 and TRBJ2-7; no reliable D call. The CDR3 contains 13 residues. Trimming cost V 3 bases and J 7 bases, with 13 bases left between them. CDR3 bases: TGTGCCAGCAGTTTTGTCCGCAGCCAGGAGCAGTACTTC. Amino acid sequence: CASSFVRSQEQYF.

Only a few counts were recorded for this clonotype. V gene TRBV9 combines with J gene TRBJ1-1, with D unresolved. Germline V CDR1 and CDR2: SGDLS, YYNGEE. This CDR3 contains 12 residues. V dropped 0 bases and J dropped 3 bases, with 3 bases sitting between them. The CDR3 DNA sequence: TGTGCCAGCAGCGTAGACGACACTGAAGCTTTCTTT. Translation: CASSVDDTEAFF.

This clonotype is medium-sized by share. The chain links TRBV20-1 to TRBJ1-5; TRBD1 agrees at 12 bases. V was clipped by 0 bases and J by 11 bases; unmatched bases: 11. CDR1 and CDR2 (germline): DFQATT, SNEGSKA (reference sequence). The CDR3 length is 16 residues. Here the CDR3 DNA reads TGCAGTGCTAGAGATCCCGGGACAGGGGGCCTTGAGGCCCAGCATTTT. Translated: CSARDPGTGGLEAQHF.

This clonotype was observed a single time. V and J are TRBV4-1 and TRBJ2-7; 9 bases are shared with TRBD1. This CDR3 spans 15 amino acids. Germline V gene sequence: CDR1 MGHRA, CDR2 YSYEKL. With V trimmed by 1 base and J by 4 bases, 5 bases remained unmatched. CDR3: CASSQAWGQGYEQYF. The CDR3 DNA is TGCGCCAGCAGCCAAGCCTGGGGACAGGGTTACGAGCAGTACTTC.

The chain is built from TRBV5-6 and TRBJ2-7; the match to TRBD1 covers 10 bases. This CDR3 has 14 amino acids. CDR1 is SGHDT and CDR2 is YYEEEE in the germline V gene. Unmatched junction bases numbered 4, after V lost 2 bases and J lost 5 bases. The CDR3 DNA follows: TGTGCCAGCAGCTTCCAGGGACAGGGGCACGAGCAGTACTTC. Its protein is CASSFQGQGHEQYF.

This clonotype came up a few times. The genes are TRBV4-2 and TRBJ1-4, with D unresolved. Trimming removed 1 base at V and 0 bases at J, with 15 bases between. Germline CDR1 and CDR2: LGHNA and YNFKEQ. This CDR3 is built from 18 residues. CDR3 amino acids: CASSQGPSTHATNEKLFF. The CDR3 DNA reads as TGTGCCAGCAGCCAAGGCCCCTCGACCCACGCAACTAATGAAAAACTGTTTTTT.